This T cell receptor beta chain is from a study of blood T cell repertoires in COVID-19. Looking at the study overall: The study drew acute and convalescent COVID-19 samples from the United States, Italy and Spain.

This clone was recorded a few times. Under the authors' procedure: Estimated nucleated cell counts came from reference gene primer amplification. TCRdb's table, derived via immunoSEQ multiplex PCR, lists solely in-frame clones and lacks some. The V and J calls and clone size were taken over from that table, and D and trimming were inferred from the DNA. The sample records approximately 500,000 clones, 80% to 90% being singletons. In Seattle, patients joined the study during active infection and were tracked longitudinally. CDR3 length equals 14 residues. Losses at the gene ends were 5 bases for V and 6 bases for J; bases not matched to a gene: 7. The germline CDR1 and CDR2 sequences are SEHNR and FQNEAQ (reference sequence).

The chain couples TRBV7-9 to TRBJ1-1; 9 nucleotides align to TRBD1. The specimen sequenced was peripheral blood. The receptor was isolated from a man younger than 35 with COVID-19, enrolled during active disease. CDR3 nucleotides: TGTGCCAGCAGCCTCGGGACAGGGATCGCTGAAGCTTTCTTT. Protein sequence: CASSLGTGIAEAFF.